A selection of T cell receptor beta chains follows, all from one sample in a study of early T cells in non-severe SARS-CoV-2 infection. Each CDR3 protein gets one entry after TCRdb re-called the 5' RACE reads with MiXCR. There are some 87,000 distinct CDR3 sequences in the sample; more than 10% occur only once, and 1.1% lies in the top ten. The specimen was whole blood. The source is an adult who was a healthcare worker with PCR-confirmed SARS-CoV-2 infection or an uninfected control (not recorded which). Each CDR3 is given with its conserved first and last residue. Fields, in order: V gene, J gene, D gene, clone size, CDR3 DNA, CDR3 protein. A D gene is named only where the DNA matches it firmly. The size field is filled for only some rows; it gives once, few, many or a size class.

v_call: TRBV28; j_call: TRBJ1-1; d_call: -; clone_size: few; cdr3_nt: TGTGCCAGCAGCCGTTATGAGGCTGAAGCTTTCTTT; cdr3_aa: CASSRYEAEAFF
v_call: TRBV20-1; j_call: TRBJ2-7; d_call: TRBD2; clone_size: many; cdr3_nt: TGCAGTGCTAGAGACCCCCTGGCGGGAGAAGCGGGCGAGCAGTACTTC; cdr3_aa: CSARDPLAGEAGEQYF
v_call: TRBV29-1; j_call: TRBJ2-1; d_call: TRBD2; clone_size: -; cdr3_nt: TGCAGCGTTCTACTTCCGGGAGGGGGATACAATGAGCAGTTCTTC; cdr3_aa: CSVLLPGGGYNEQFF
v_call: TRBV6-2/TRBV6-3; j_call: TRBJ2-6; d_call: -; clone_size: -; cdr3_nt: TGTGCCAGCAGTCCCATCAACTCTGGGGCCAACGTCCTGACTTTC; cdr3_aa: CASSPINSGANVLTF
v_call: TRBV2; j_call: TRBJ1-2; d_call: TRBD1; clone_size: many; cdr3_nt: TGTGCCAGCAGTTACCGGGACAGCTATGGCTACACCTTC; cdr3_aa: CASSYRDSYGYTF
v_call: TRBV12-3/TRBV12-4; j_call: TRBJ1-2; d_call: -; clone_size: few; cdr3_nt: TGTGCCAGCAGTTTAGCCAGGTACTATGGCTACACCTTC; cdr3_aa: CASSLARYYGYTF
v_call: TRBV2; j_call: TRBJ2-2; d_call: -; clone_size: few; cdr3_nt: TGTGCCAGCAGTGAATCCACATCGAACACCGGGGAGCTGTTTTTT; cdr3_aa: CASSESTSNTGELFF
v_call: TRBV6-5; j_call: TRBJ2-1; d_call: TRBD2; clone_size: many; cdr3_nt: TGTGCCAGCAGTAATAGCGGGAGGGCCTTCTACAATGAGCAGTTCTTC; cdr3_aa: CASSNSGRAFYNEQFF
v_call: TRBV29-1; j_call: TRBJ2-1; d_call: TRBD2; clone_size: -; cdr3_nt: TGCTCGGGGAGGACTAGCGCGTACAATGAGCAGTTCTTC; cdr3_aa: CSGRTSAYNEQFF
v_call: TRBV7-2; j_call: TRBJ2-1; d_call: -; clone_size: many; cdr3_nt: TGTGCCAGCAGCTTAGAAGTCAGGGAGCAGTTCTTC; cdr3_aa: CASSLEVREQFF
v_call: TRBV6-1; j_call: TRBJ1-1; d_call: TRBD1; clone_size: -; cdr3_nt: TGTGCCAGCAGCTACAGGGGGGCCACTGAAGCTTTCTTT; cdr3_aa: CASSYRGATEAFF
v_call: TRBV3-1; j_call: TRBJ1-1; d_call: TRBD1; clone_size: many; cdr3_nt: TGTGCCAGCAGCCAAGTTTTAAGGGACAGGGGGGCTGAAGCTTTCTTT; cdr3_aa: CASSQVLRDRGAEAFF
v_call: TRBV2; j_call: TRBJ2-2; d_call: -; clone_size: many; cdr3_nt: TGTGCCAGCAGTAAGCAGGGCGGCGGGGAGCTGTTTTTT; cdr3_aa: CASSKQGGGELFF
v_call: TRBV14; j_call: TRBJ2-1; d_call: -; clone_size: -; cdr3_nt: TGTGCCAGCAGCCAAGGGAGCAGAGGCTCCTACAATGAGCAGTTCTTC; cdr3_aa: CASSQGSRGSYNEQFF
v_call: TRBV15; j_call: TRBJ2-5; d_call: -; clone_size: -; cdr3_nt: TGTGCCACCAGCAGAGATGGAGGGGGGCAAGAGACCCAGTACTTC; cdr3_aa: CATSRDGGGQETQYF
v_call: TRBV13; j_call: TRBJ2-5; d_call: -; clone_size: many; cdr3_nt: TGTGCCAGCAGCCATAGGGAGACCCAGTACTTC; cdr3_aa: CASSHRETQYF
v_call: TRBV28; j_call: TRBJ1-2; d_call: TRBD1; clone_size: -; cdr3_nt: TGTGCCAGCAGTTTCTCCGGGACAGGGGGCCTCTTGAGCGGCTACACCTTC; cdr3_aa: CASSFSGTGGLLSGYTF
v_call: TRBV10-3; j_call: TRBJ2-7; d_call: -; clone_size: few; cdr3_nt: TGTGCCATCAGTGAGTCGACCTCGAGCTACGAGCAGTACTTC; cdr3_aa: CAISESTSSYEQYF
v_call: TRBV28; j_call: TRBJ1-1; d_call: -; clone_size: -; cdr3_nt: TGTGCCAGCAGGGAGAACACTGAAGCTTTCTTT; cdr3_aa: CASRENTEAFF
v_call: TRBV15; j_call: TRBJ2-2; d_call: -; clone_size: many; cdr3_nt: TGTGCCACCAGCAGCACTCGGAGGGGGCATGGGGAGCTGTTTTTT; cdr3_aa: CATSSTRRGHGELFF
v_call: TRBV10-3; j_call: TRBJ2-7; d_call: TRBD2; clone_size: -; cdr3_nt: TGTGCCATCAGCCCCGGACTAGCGGGAGGACGCAGGTCCGAGCAGTACTTC; cdr3_aa: CAISPGLAGGRRSEQYF
v_call: TRBV7-9; j_call: TRBJ1-2; d_call: TRBD1; clone_size: many; cdr3_nt: TGTGCCAGCAGCTTAGGGACAGGGGGCCGTGGCTACACCTTC; cdr3_aa: CASSLGTGGRGYTF
v_call: TRBV19; j_call: TRBJ1-4; d_call: -; clone_size: many; cdr3_nt: TGTGCCAGTAGTGACGCTAGAAGGAGTGAAAAACTGTTTTTT; cdr3_aa: CASSDARRSEKLFF
v_call: TRBV6-2/TRBV6-3; j_call: TRBJ2-7; d_call: TRBD1; clone_size: many; cdr3_nt: TGTGCCACTTACAGGGGGCAGGAGCAGTACTTC; cdr3_aa: CATYRGQEQYF
v_call: TRBV29-1; j_call: TRBJ2-1; d_call: TRBD1; clone_size: -; cdr3_nt: TGCAGCGTCCCGGGGACAGTAGCCTACAATGAGCAGTTCTTC; cdr3_aa: CSVPGTVAYNEQFF
v_call: TRBV6-6; j_call: TRBJ1-2; d_call: -; clone_size: -; cdr3_nt: TGTGCCAGCAGTTACGGACACTTCTATGGCTACACCTTC; cdr3_aa: CASSYGHFYGYTF
v_call: TRBV28; j_call: TRBJ1-1; d_call: -; clone_size: many; cdr3_nt: TGTGCCAGCAGTTTATCCCTAGGAGGGGGCACTGAAGCTTTCTTT; cdr3_aa: CASSLSLGGGTEAFF
v_call: TRBV12-3/TRBV12-4; j_call: TRBJ2-5; d_call: -; clone_size: -; cdr3_nt: TGTGCCAGCAGTTTAGGAACTGCCTCGGGGGAGACCCAGTACTTC; cdr3_aa: CASSLGTASGETQYF
v_call: TRBV5-6; j_call: TRBJ1-6; d_call: TRBD1; clone_size: few; cdr3_nt: TGTGCCAGCAGCCCAGGACAGGGGTCCTATAATTCACCCCTCCACTTT; cdr3_aa: CASSPGQGSYNSPLHF
v_call: TRBV6-5; j_call: TRBJ2-5; d_call: TRBD2; clone_size: many; cdr3_nt: TGTGCCAGCAGTTACTCTATGGTGGAGAGCGGGGGGGCCGTGGAGACCCAGTACTTC; cdr3_aa: CASSYSMVESGGAVETQYF
v_call: TRBV18; j_call: TRBJ1-1; d_call: -; clone_size: -; cdr3_nt: TGTGCCAGCTCACCACTAATTCGGACCGGAGGCACTGAAGCTTTCTTT; cdr3_aa: CASSPLIRTGGTEAFF
v_call: TRBV7-8; j_call: TRBJ2-2; d_call: -; clone_size: few; cdr3_nt: TGTGCCAGCAAGATTAGGTTCACCGGGGAGCTGTTTTTT; cdr3_aa: CASKIRFTGELFF
v_call: TRBV10-3; j_call: TRBJ2-2; d_call: TRBD1; clone_size: -; cdr3_nt: TGTGCCATGACCTCCGGGACAGCCACCGGGGAGCTGTTTTTT; cdr3_aa: CAMTSGTATGELFF
v_call: TRBV14; j_call: TRBJ2-7; d_call: TRBD2; clone_size: many; cdr3_nt: TGTGCCAGCAGCCCCGGGACTAGCGGGAAGTACGAGCAGTACTTC; cdr3_aa: CASSPGTSGKYEQYF
v_call: TRBV13; j_call: TRBJ2-1; d_call: TRBD2; clone_size: -; cdr3_nt: TGTGCCAGCAGCCCGAGGACTAGTCAGTCCTACAATGAGCAGTTCTTC; cdr3_aa: CASSPRTSQSYNEQFF
v_call: TRBV20-1; j_call: TRBJ1-5; d_call: -; clone_size: many; cdr3_nt: TGCAGTGCTAGGGGCAGTATAAATCAGCCCCAGCATTTT; cdr3_aa: CSARGSINQPQHF
v_call: TRBV7-7; j_call: TRBJ2-1; d_call: -; clone_size: -; cdr3_nt: TGTGCCAGCAGCCCCGCGCCCGGCAATGAGCAGTTCTTC; cdr3_aa: CASSPAPGNEQFF
v_call: TRBV28; j_call: TRBJ2-7; d_call: -; clone_size: many; cdr3_nt: TGTGCCAGCAGTTTAAGGGCCAGCGGGCAGTACTTC; cdr3_aa: CASSLRASGQYF
v_call: TRBV11-2; j_call: TRBJ2-3; d_call: -; clone_size: -; cdr3_nt: TGTGCCAGCAGCGCCGACTACCCCACAGATACGCAGTATTTT; cdr3_aa: CASSADYPTDTQYF
v_call: TRBV5-4; j_call: TRBJ2-2; d_call: TRBD1; clone_size: many; cdr3_nt: TGTGCCAGCAGCTTCTGGACAGGGGTGAACACCGGGGAGCTGTTTTTT; cdr3_aa: CASSFWTGVNTGELFF
v_call: TRBV6-2/TRBV6-3; j_call: TRBJ1-5; d_call: -; clone_size: few; cdr3_nt: TGTGCCAGCAGGAGGGATAGCAATCAGCCCCAGCATTTT; cdr3_aa: CASRRDSNQPQHF
v_call: TRBV5-1; j_call: TRBJ2-5; d_call: -; clone_size: many; cdr3_nt: TGCGCCAGCAGCCCCTGGCGGGGGCCCGTCCAAGAGACCCAGTACTTC; cdr3_aa: CASSPWRGPVQETQYF
v_call: TRBV15; j_call: TRBJ1-1; d_call: -; clone_size: -; cdr3_nt: TGTGCCACCAGCTCACACCTGAACACTGAAGCTTTCTTT; cdr3_aa: CATSSHLNTEAFF
v_call: TRBV4-3; j_call: TRBJ1-3; d_call: -; clone_size: many; cdr3_nt: TGCGCCAGCAGCCTTAGAAACACCATATATTTT; cdr3_aa: CASSLRNTIYF
v_call: TRBV7-9; j_call: TRBJ2-2; d_call: -; clone_size: many; cdr3_nt: TGTGCCAGCAGCTTAGGACAGGGACTCACCGGGGAGCTGTTTTTT; cdr3_aa: CASSLGQGLTGELFF
v_call: TRBV7-2; j_call: TRBJ2-3; d_call: TRBD2; clone_size: few; cdr3_nt: TGTGCCAGCAGCAAATCCGTGAGCGGGGTTGGCACAGATACGCAGTATTTT; cdr3_aa: CASSKSVSGVGTDTQYF
v_call: TRBV24-1; j_call: TRBJ2-1; d_call: -; clone_size: many; cdr3_nt: TGTGCCACCAGTTGGAGGGATGAGCAGTTCTTC; cdr3_aa: CATSWRDEQFF
v_call: TRBV7-9; j_call: TRBJ1-2; d_call: TRBD1; clone_size: -; cdr3_nt: TGTGCCAGCAGCCTCGAACAGGGGACTGGCTACACCTTC; cdr3_aa: CASSLEQGTGYTF
v_call: TRBV7-9; j_call: TRBJ2-3; d_call: TRBD2; clone_size: few; cdr3_nt: TGTGCCAGCAGCTCAAGCCGGACTAGCGGGAGTCTCCCCACAGATACGCAGTATTTT; cdr3_aa: CASSSSRTSGSLPTDTQYF